This TCR beta chain derives from a study of molecular identifiers for immune sequencing clone quantification. Study-level points and caveats: It was shown that clones above 20 RNA copies held over 99% of effector molecules, but under 1% in naive cells.

Listed TCR primers, together with previously described methods, were used for the bulk TCR libraries. MiXCR, applied by TCRdb to the PCR reads, yields one record per CDR3 protein. Found here are about 640,000 distinct CDR3 sequences, just under 20% of them singletons; the top ten hold around 0.86%. This clonotype was counted ten times or more. Its antigen remains unidentified. Trimming left V 1 base short and J 8 bases short, with 15 bases between. From germline, CDR1 is SGDLS and CDR2 YYNGEE. The CDR3 is 15 residues long. The naive CD8 libraries originated from between 20,000 and 1,000,000 sorted cells and drew on 10%, 30% or 50% RNA.

The TCR sequence derives from a human donor in good health. Some libraries in this study had Jurkat cell RNA spiked in. This chain uses TRBV9 with TRBJ1-4; tentatively, D is TRBD1 (6 bases). The sequencing input was naive CD8+ T cells from blood, with Jurkat cell RNA spiked in. Subset specified: FACS-sorted CD8+CD4-CCR7+CD45RA+ naive T cells. The CDR3 DNA is TGTGCCAGCAGCGTATCCGGGGGGCCGGAAGAAAAACTGTTTTTT. Its translation is CASSVSGGPEEKLFF. Full variable domain (remainder filled in from reference TRBV9 and TRBJ1-4): DSGVTQTPKHLITATGQRVTLRCSPRSGDLSVYWYQQSLDQGLQFLIQYYNGEERAKGNILERFSAQQFPDLHSELNLSSLELGDSALYFCASSVSGGPEEKLFFGSGTQLSVL.